This T cell receptor beta chain was observed in a study of control samples from healthy donors and cancer patients (dated by TCRdb to 2018 to 2021). Turning to this clone: The specificity of this receptor is unknown. No clone much larger than this one lies a single base away; base qualities are absent.

V is cut by 5 bases and J by 5 bases, and the space between the germline ends is 18 bases. CDR1 SGHNT and CDR2 YENEEA are derived from the germline V gene. Counted from cysteine to phenylalanine, this CDR3 has 15 amino acids. CDR3 DNA only is kept here, 45 bases in frame from base 1. The library came from the immunoSEQ multiplex PCR assay. Not all clones reach the TCRdb copy of this immuneACCESS table, which keeps in-frame sequences only. Checked studies attribute under half of the gap to unresolved V genes and leave the rest unexplained. Counted in this sample were some 89,000 clones; 85% of them appeared once. The top ten clonotypes cover 2.1% of the sample.

Sample: blood. The receptor's source is a woman between 35 and 50 years old in good health. The chain couples TRBV11-3 to TRBJ1-2, and the D gene may be TRBD1, 6 bases matching. The CDR3 region has the sequence CASSLDRSTSYGYTF. The bases are TGTGCCAGCAGCCTTGACAGGTCCACCTCTTATGGCTACACCTTC.